The rows below give T cell receptor beta chains drawn from one sample of a study of control samples from healthy donors and cancer patients. Repertoires were generated with immunoSEQ multiplex PCR, while TCRdb's copy carries only in-frame clones and drops some. This repertoire shows 130,000 or so clones, about 94% found once; its top ten account for approximately 14%. The sequencing sample was made of PBMCs. The receptors were sampled from a man aged 60 to 75 with colorectal cancer. Both conserved end residues are part of each CDR3. D genes are given only for firm matches. Size is omitted from some rows. Given values are once, few, many or a class for expanded clones.

TRBV3-1/TRBV3-2	.	TRBJ2-7	.	CASSTGGWNEQYF	TGTGCCAGCAGCACCGGGGGATGGAACGAGCAGTACTTC
TRBV4-1	.	TRBJ2-7	.	CASSQVLEYEQYF	TGCGCCAGCAGCCAAGTTTTAGAATACGAGCAGTACTTC
TRBV6-5	TRBD2	TRBJ2-5	.	CASSRLAGGQETQYF	TGTGCCAGCAGTCGACTAGCGGGGGGGCAAGAGACCCAGTACTTC
TRBV29-1	TRBD1	TRBJ1-1	.	CSVIKGQGWNTEAFF	TGCAGCGTAATCAAAGGACAGGGTTGGAACACTGAAGCTTTCTTT
TRBV6-2/TRBV6-3	.	TRBJ2-3	.	CASSSATDTQYF	TGTGCCAGCAGTTCGGCAACAGATACGCAGTATTTT
TRBV25-1	.	TRBJ1-2	once	CASSGHIYGYTF	TGTGCCAGCAGTGGACACATCTATGGCTACACCTTC
TRBV18	.	TRBJ1-1	.	CASSPPSRGSTEAFF	TGTGCCAGCTCACCACCGAGTAGGGGGAGTACTGAAGCTTTCTTT
TRBV27	.	TRBJ1-5	.	CASSFSRSNQPQHF	TGTGCCAGCAGCTTCTCCCGGAGCAATCAGCCCCAGCATTTT
TRBV19	.	TRBJ2-2	.	CASNPGLAGELFF	TGTGCCAGTAATCCAGGTTTGGCCGGGGAGCTGTTTTTT
TRBV29-1	.	TRBJ2-1	medium-sized	CSVAGVVNEQFF	TGCAGCGTTGCAGGGGTGGTGAATGAGCAGTTCTTC
TRBV7-2	.	TRBJ1-5	.	CASSLAGLGNQPQHF	TGTGCCAGCAGCTTAGCAGGGTTGGGCAATCAGCCCCAGCATTTT
TRBV4-2	TRBD2	TRBJ2-3	.	CASSQDGLENTQYF	TGTGCCAGCAGCCAGGACGGACTAGAAAATACGCAGTATTTT
TRBV10-2	.	TRBJ2-5	once	CASSSTGSGETQYF	TGCGCCAGCAGTTCGACAGGCTCCGGGGAGACCCAGTACTTC
TRBV7-9	TRBD1	TRBJ2-7	.	CASSPSAGGEQYF	TGTGCCAGCAGCCCAAGTGCAGGGGGCGAGCAGTACTTC
TRBV19	.	TRBJ1-1	.	CASSMIEGTEAFF	TGTGCCAGTAGTATGATCGAGGGGACTGAAGCTTTCTTT
TRBV2	.	TRBJ1-2	.	CASSAIGYKGYTF	TGTGCCAGCAGTGCCATCGGATACAAGGGCTACACCTTC
TRBV5-1	.	TRBJ2-2	.	CASSGGTNTGELFF	TGCGCCAGCAGTGGGGGCACAAACACCGGGGAGCTGTTTTTT
TRBV5-1	TRBD1	TRBJ2-2	.	CASSFTGQLDTGELFF	TGCGCCAGCAGCTTTACGGGACAGCTAGACACCGGGGAGCTGTTTTTT
TRBV9	.	TRBJ2-3	.	CASSVDALGPDTQYF	TGTGCCAGCAGCGTCGACGCTCTGGGTCCAGATACGCAGTATTTT
TRBV7-6	.	TRBJ2-1	.	CASSNVLGQPGNEQFF	TGTGCCAGCAGCAACGTACTAGGGCAGCCGGGCAATGAGCAGTTCTTC
TRBV6-5	.	TRBJ2-7	.	CASSYSVGFPTYEQYF	TGTGCCAGCAGTTACTCAGTTGGATTCCCTACCTACGAGCAGTACTTC
TRBV7-8	.	TRBJ2-7	once	CASSQGSEEQYF	TGTGCCAGCAGCCAGGGGTCCGAGGAGCAGTACTTC
TRBV9	TRBD1	TRBJ1-1	.	CASSVGQGVPNTEAFF	TGTGCCAGCAGCGTAGGACAGGGGGTCCCGAACACTGAAGCTTTCTTT
TRBV7-2	.	TRBJ2-5	.	CASSLAGVQETQYF	TGTGCCAGCAGCTTAGCCGGGGTCCAAGAGACCCAGTACTTC
TRBV5-4	.	TRBJ2-3	.	CASSPVPALAPSTDTQYF	TGTGCCAGCAGCCCTGTGCCCGCACTGGCCCCTAGCACAGATACGCAGTATTTT
TRBV11-2	.	TRBJ1-2	.	CASSLVANAGYTF	TGTGCCAGCAGCTTAGTAGCCAACGCCGGCTACACCTTC
TRBV2	TRBD1	TRBJ1-4	.	CASSLRQGIEEKLFF	TGTGCCAGCAGCCTCAGACAGGGTATAGAGGAAAAACTGTTTTTT
TRBV15	.	TRBJ1-1	.	CAAGSLLNTEAFF	TGTGCCGCGGGGAGTTTACTGAACACTGAAGCTTTCTTT
TRBV7-6	.	TRBJ2-3	.	CASSPRQTFTDTQYF	TGTGCCAGCAGCCCCCGACAGACATTCACAGATACGCAGTATTTT
TRBV19	.	TRBJ2-4	.	CASSPWGSKNIQYF	TGTGCCAGTAGCCCGTGGGGGAGCAAAAACATTCAGTACTTC
TRBV28	.	TRBJ1-2	.	CASRSGTYGYTF	TGTGCCAGCAGGTCAGGAACATATGGCTACACCTTC
TRBV29-1	.	TRBJ1-1	.	CSVCAGAFAEAFF	TGCAGCGTTTGCGCAGGGGCCTTCGCTGAAGCTTTCTTT